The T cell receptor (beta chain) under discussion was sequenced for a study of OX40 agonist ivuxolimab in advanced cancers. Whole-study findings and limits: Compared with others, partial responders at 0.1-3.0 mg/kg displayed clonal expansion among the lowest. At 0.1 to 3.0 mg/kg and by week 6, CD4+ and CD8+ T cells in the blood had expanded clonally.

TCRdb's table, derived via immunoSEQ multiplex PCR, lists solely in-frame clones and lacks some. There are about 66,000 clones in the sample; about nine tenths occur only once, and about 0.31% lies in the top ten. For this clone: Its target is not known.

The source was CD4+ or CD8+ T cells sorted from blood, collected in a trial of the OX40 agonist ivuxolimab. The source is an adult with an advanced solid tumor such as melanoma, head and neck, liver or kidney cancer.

This chain's CDR3 is CASVGTSGNYEQYF. In DNA form, the CDR3 reads TGTGCTAGTGTTGGGACTAGCGGGAATTACGAGCAGTACTTC. The J gene is TRBJ2-7, the V gene TRBV12-5, with 13 bases matching TRBD2. CDR1 and CDR2 from the germline V gene are LGHNT and FRNRAP. Germline trimming cut 7 bases from V and 4 bases from J; bases unmatched to any gene: 4. This CDR3 has 14 residues.